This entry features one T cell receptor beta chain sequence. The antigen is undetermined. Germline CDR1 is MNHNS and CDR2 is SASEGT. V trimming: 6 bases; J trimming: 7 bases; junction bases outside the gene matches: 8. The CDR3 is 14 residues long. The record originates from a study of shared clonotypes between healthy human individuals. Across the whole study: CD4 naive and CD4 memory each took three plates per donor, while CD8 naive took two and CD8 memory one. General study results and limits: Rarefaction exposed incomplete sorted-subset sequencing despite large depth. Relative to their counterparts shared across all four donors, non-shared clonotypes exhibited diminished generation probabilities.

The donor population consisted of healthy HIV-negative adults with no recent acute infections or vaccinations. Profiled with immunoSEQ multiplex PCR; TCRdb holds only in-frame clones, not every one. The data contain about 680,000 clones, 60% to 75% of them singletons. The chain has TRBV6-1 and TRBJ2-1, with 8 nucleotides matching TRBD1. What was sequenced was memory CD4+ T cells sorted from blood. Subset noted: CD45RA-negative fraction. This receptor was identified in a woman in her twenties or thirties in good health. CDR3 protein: CASRQQGEMNEQFF. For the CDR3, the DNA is TGTGCCAGCAGACAACAGGGGGAAATGAATGAGCAGTTCTTC.